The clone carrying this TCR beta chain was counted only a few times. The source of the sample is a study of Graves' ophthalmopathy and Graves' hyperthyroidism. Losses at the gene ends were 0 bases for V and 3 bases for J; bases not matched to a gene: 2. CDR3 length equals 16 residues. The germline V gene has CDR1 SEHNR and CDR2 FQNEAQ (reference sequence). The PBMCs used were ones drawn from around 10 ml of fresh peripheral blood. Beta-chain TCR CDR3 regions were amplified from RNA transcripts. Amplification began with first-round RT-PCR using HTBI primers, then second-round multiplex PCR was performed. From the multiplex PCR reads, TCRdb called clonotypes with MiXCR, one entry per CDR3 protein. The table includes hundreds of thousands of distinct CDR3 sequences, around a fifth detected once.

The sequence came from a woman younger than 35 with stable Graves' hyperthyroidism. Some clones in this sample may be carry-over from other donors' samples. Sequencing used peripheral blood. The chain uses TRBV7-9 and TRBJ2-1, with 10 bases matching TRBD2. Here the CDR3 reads CASSLASGRIYNEQFF. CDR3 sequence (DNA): TGTGCCAGCAGCTTAGCTAGCGGGAGGATCTACAATGAGCAGTTCTTC. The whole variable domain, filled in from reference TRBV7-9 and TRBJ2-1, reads DTGVSQNPRHKITKRGQNVTFRCDPISEHNRLYWYRQTLGQGPEFLTYFQNEAQLEKSRLLSDRFSAERPKGSFSTLEIQRTEQGDSAMYLCASSLASGRIYNEQFFGPGTRLTVL.